The 22 T cell receptor beta chains reported below all come from one sample, sequenced in a study of CD8+CD57+ T cells in acquired aplastic anemia. Investigators profiled TCR beta VDJ and CDR3 from genomic DNA template. Using its own MiXCR run on the reads, TCRdb lists one record per CDR3 protein. The repertoire includes approximately 170,000 distinct CDR3 sequences, roughly half of them detected once, and 15% to 20% sits in the top ten. The source material was sorted CD4+, CD8+, or CD8+CD57+ T cells (not recorded which) from PBMCs. The receptors come from a human donor in good health, serving as a control.

This clonotype was recorded at least ten times. This sequence joins TRBV28 and TRBJ2-7, with 10 bases aligning to TRBD1. CDR3 length equals 13 residues. Germline lookup yields CDR1 MDHEN and CDR2 SYDVKM. V shed 8 bases, J shed 4 bases, and the junction held 5 bases outside the gene matches. CDR3 loop: CASPPGQGYEQYF. The CDR3 DNA reads as TGTGCCAGCCCCCCGGGACAGGGGTACGAGCAGTACTTC.

The sample holds many counts of this clonotype. This sequence joins TRBV2 and TRBJ1-6, with unresolved D. CDR1 is SNHLY and CDR2 is FYNNEI in the germline V gene. This CDR3 has 14 residues. Between the trimmed V and J ends, which lost 2 bases and 7 bases, there was a span of 9 bases. CDR3 bases: TGTGCCAGCAGTGAAAGGGTTCCGAATTCACCCCTCCACTTT. The encoded protein is CASSERVPNSPLHF.

The chain links TRBV19 to TRBJ1-2; D is perhaps TRBD1 (6 bases). The CDR3 length is 15 residues. V was pared by 9 bases and J by 7 bases, with 24 bases between. Germline V gives CDR1 LNHDA, CDR2 SQIVND (reference sequence). The DNA of the CDR3 is TGTGCCAGCAGCTTGAGCAACGGGGGCGAGCTTGGCTACACCTTC. The encoded protein is CASSLSNGGELGYTF.

The chain employs TRBV6-6 and TRBJ1-4, with 7 bases aligning to TRBD1. The CDR3 is made up of 15 amino acids. Looked up from germline, CDR1 is MNHNY and CDR2 is SVGAGI (reference sequence). J lost 5 bases, V lost 4 bases, and 7 bases had no gene match. The chain's CDR3 is CASSSGQSKNEKLFF. For the CDR3, the DNA is TGTGCCAGCAGTTCGGGACAGTCCAAAAATGAAAAACTGTTTTTT.

The CDR3 here is CASRGGSGNTIYF. The CDR3, as DNA: TGTGCCAGCAGAGGGGGCTCTGGAAACACCATATATTTT. The chain joins TRBV2 to TRBJ1-3; TRBD1 might be the D (6 bases). Trimming took off 6 bases at V and 0 bases at J, with 6 bases between the two ends. This CDR3 contains 13 residues. Germline V gene lookup returns CDR1 SNHLY and CDR2 FYNNEI.

The chain links TRBV19 to TRBJ2-5; D is undetermined. The CDR3 length is 13 residues. The germline V gene has CDR1 LNHDA and CDR2 SQIVND (reference sequence). Trimming shortened V by 6 bases and J by 3 bases, and 11 bases separated the two germline ends. This chain's CDR3 is CASSKAGEETQYF. In DNA, the CDR3 is TGTGCCAGTAGCAAGGCAGGAGAAGAGACCCAGTACTTC.

The rearrangement joins TRBV7-2 to TRBJ1-4; D is uncertain. Germline CDR1 is SGHTA and CDR2 is FQGNSA. Trimming left V 6 bases short and J 5 bases short, with 19 bases between. The CDR3 length is 16 residues. In DNA, the CDR3 is TGTGCCAGCAGTTCCTTGCGGGGTCGGAGGAATGAAAAACTGTTTTTT. It yields the protein CASSSLRGRRNEKLFF.

This chain joins TRBV19 and TRBJ2-5; D unresolved. The CDR3 is 12 amino acids. The V gene lost 7 bases and the J gene lost 9 bases, with 15 bases spanning the gap. Germline loops: CDR1 LNHDA, CDR2 SQIVND (reference sequence). The CDR3 region is CASTGVGQPQYF. In nucleotides, the CDR3 is TGTGCCAGTACAGGCGTAGGGCAGCCCCAGTACTTC.

Comment on this clonotype: The conserved final phenylalanine or tryptophan is absent from the CDR3, which likely points to a read error. The DNA is left out, because the CDR3 cannot be placed on it with certainty; the CDR3 is given as TCRdb lists it. The chain links TRBV7-7 to TRBJ2-5; the table's D call, TRBD1, was not checked against the DNA. From germline, CDR1 is SSHAT and CDR2 FNYEAQ (reference sequence). Ends included, the CDR3 has 11 residues. CDR3 region: CASSLGADTSP.

The rearrangement links TRBV5-1 to TRBJ1-1; 9 nucleotides match TRBD1. V lost 0 bases and J lost 6; bases outside the gene matches: 6. The CDR3 consists of 15 residues. Germline V gene lookup returns CDR1 SGHRS and CDR2 YFSETQ. CDR3 protein: CASSLGQGGFSEAFF. The DNA of the CDR3 is TGCGCCAGCAGCTTGGGACAGGGGGGTTTCTCTGAAGCTTTCTTT.

The chain has TRBV15 and TRBJ2-7; 8 nucleotides match TRBD2. Germline CDR1 reads LNHNV; CDR2 reads YYDKDF (reference sequence). After removal of 3 bases from V and 3 bases from J, the junction contained 4 bases not matched to a gene. The CDR3 is 14 residues long. The DNA of the CDR3 is TGTGCCACCAGCAGCAGTGCGGGGGGCTACGAGCAGTACTTC. It yields the protein CATSSSAGGYEQYF.

Points on this clonotype: One end of the junction varies from germline; a read error may be responsible. The rearrangement uses TRBV9 and TRBJ1-2; tentative D call: TRBD1 (6 bases). The germline V gene has CDR1 SGDLS and CDR2 YYNGEE. The CDR3 extends over 16 amino acids. CDR3 protein: CASSPRTNTGAGVTYF. In DNA, the CDR3 is TGTGCCAGCAGCCCTCGGACAAACACCGGGGCAGGGGTCACCTACTTC.

On this clonotype: This sequence may be a read error, since a much larger clone differs from it by one base. V usage is TRBV4-2 and J usage is TRBJ1-2; D not certain. This CDR3 has 14 residues. Per germline, CDR1 LGHNA and CDR2 YNFKEQ. CDR3 bases: TGTGCCAGCAGCCAAGAAAGGTCCGGGGAAGGCTACGCCTTC. Protein product: CASSQERSGEGYAF.

This rearrangement joins TRBV3-1 to TRBJ1-1, with D hard to call. The V gene's germline CDR1 is LGHDT and CDR2 YNNKEL (reference sequence). Trimming shortened V by 0 bases and J by 0 bases, and 8 bases separated the two germline ends. The length of the CDR3 is 15 residues. The CDR3: CASSQEQMLNTEAFF. DNA for the CDR3: TGTGCCAGCAGCCAAGAACAGATGCTGAACACTGAAGCTTTCTTT.

J is TRBJ2-3 and V is TRBV7-2, with D hard to call. This CDR3 spans 12 amino acids. V shed 6 bases and J shed 0 bases, with 4 bases lying between them. The germline V gene has CDR1 SGHTA and CDR2 FQGNSA. The CDR3 region is CASRFSTDTQYF. The DNA for the CDR3 is TGTGCCAGCAGGTTTAGCACAGATACGCAGTATTTT.

This clonotype was observed many times. V is TRBV7-9 and J is TRBJ2-1; TRBD2 matches at 7 bases. J lost 7 bases, V lost 4 bases, and 7 bases had no gene match. In germline, CDR1 is SEHNR, CDR2 FQNEAQ (reference sequence). This CDR3 is built from 14 residues. The CDR3 DNA reads as TGTGCCAGCAGCTGGGGAGGGTCTGGGAATGAGCAGTTCTTC. It is translated as CASSWGGSGNEQFF.

The genes are TRBV24-1 and TRBJ2-1; a possible D gene is TRBD1 (6 bases). Trimming took 4 bases from V and 2 from J, leaving 14 bases between them. The CDR3 extends over 16 amino acids. CDR1 is KGHDR and CDR2 is SFDVKD in the germline V gene. CDR3 region: CATSDVDRQTYNEQFF. CDR3 DNA sequence: TGTGCCACCAGTGACGTTGACAGGCAAACCTACAATGAGCAGTTCTTC.

This clonotype has more than one count but fewer than ten. A much larger clone sits a single nucleotide away, making a read error possible. The J gene is TRBJ1-2, the V gene TRBV4-1; no definite D call. The CDR3 has 14 amino acids. Trimming took 5 bases from V and 2 from J, leaving 12 bases between them. The germline gives CDR1 MGHRA, CDR2 YSYEKL. The CDR3 spells CASSIGLANYGYTF. CDR3 sequence (DNA): TGCGCCAGCAGCATAGGGTTGGCGAACTATGGCTACACCTTC.

The table lists this clonotype with a count of one. The rearrangement links TRBV7-2 to TRBJ2-6; TRBD1 aligns across 9 bases. V was pared by 4 bases and J by 0 bases, with 7 bases of the junction left unmatched. Germline CDR1 is SGHTA and CDR2 is FQGNSA. The CDR3 is 18 residues long. The CDR3, as DNA: TGTGCCAGCAGCTCACAGGGGGCCTTCTGCTCTGGGGCCAACGTCCTGACTTTC. Translating gives CASSSQGAFCSGANVLTF. Using reference TRBV7-2 and TRBJ2-6 for the parts outside the CDR3, the full variable domain is GAGVSQSPSNKVTEKGKDVELRCDPISGHTALYWYRQSLGQGLEFLIYFQGNSAPDKSGLPSDRFSAERTGGSVSTLTIQRTQQEDSAVYLCASSSQGAFCSGANVLTFGAGSRLTVL.

The chain recombines TRBV5-5 with TRBJ2-1; 8 positions match TRBD2. V trimming: 2 bases; J trimming: 6 bases; junction bases outside the gene matches: 7. The V gene's germline CDR1 is SGHKS and CDR2 YYEKEE (reference sequence). The CDR3 is 15 residues long. The CDR3 is CASSFTGGGFNEQFF. Written as DNA, the CDR3 is TGTGCCAGCAGCTTTACGGGAGGGGGGTTCAATGAGCAGTTCTTC.

This clonotype showed up many times. The gene calls are TRBV6-2 or TRBV6-3 and TRBJ1-6; no definite D call. Trimming took off 6 bases at V and 8 bases at J, with 8 bases between the two ends. This CDR3 has 12 amino acids. Germline V gene lookup returns CDR1 MNHEY and CDR2 SVGEGT. CDR3 in amino acids: CASRDTYSPLHF. For the CDR3, the DNA is TGTGCCAGCAGGGATACGTATTCACCCCTCCACTTT.

The gene calls are TRBV5-4 and TRBJ1-1; 7 bases map to TRBD1. The CDR3 has 17 residues. Germline CDR1 SGHNT, CDR2 YYREEE (reference sequence). With 4 bases clipped from V and 5 bases from J, the junction kept 17 bases outside the gene matches. DNA of the CDR3: TGTGCCAGCAGCACGGGGCCTGTTACAGGGGATAGAACTGAAGCTTTCTTT. Residues: CASSTGPVTGDRTEAFF.